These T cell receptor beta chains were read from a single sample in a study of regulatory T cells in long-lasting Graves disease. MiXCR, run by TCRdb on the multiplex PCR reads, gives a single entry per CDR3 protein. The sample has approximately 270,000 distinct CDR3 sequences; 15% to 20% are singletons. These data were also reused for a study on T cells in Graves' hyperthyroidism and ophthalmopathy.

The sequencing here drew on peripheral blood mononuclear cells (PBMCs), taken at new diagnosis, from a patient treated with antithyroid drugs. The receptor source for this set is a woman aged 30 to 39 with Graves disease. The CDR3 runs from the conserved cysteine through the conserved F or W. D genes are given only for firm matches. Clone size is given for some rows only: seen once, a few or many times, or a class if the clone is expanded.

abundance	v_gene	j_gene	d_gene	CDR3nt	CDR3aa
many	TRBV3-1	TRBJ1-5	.	TGTGCCAGCAGCCAAGGCCGGGGACCCAATCAGCCCCAGCATTTT	CASSQGRGPNQPQHF
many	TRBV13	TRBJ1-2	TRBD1	TGTGCCAGCAGTTCGACAGGGGCGCTCTATGGCTACACCTTC	CASSSTGALYGYTF
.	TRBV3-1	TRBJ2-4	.	TGTGCCAGCAGCCAAGATTCCAAAAACATTCAGTACTTC	CASSQDSKNIQYF
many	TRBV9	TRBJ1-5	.	TGTGCCAGCAGTCCCGGGACAAGCACCTATCAGCCCCAGCATTTT	CASSPGTSTYQPQHF
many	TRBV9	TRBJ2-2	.	TGTGCCAGCAGCGTAAACCGACCGATCCTAGACGGGGAGCTGTTTTTT	CASSVNRPILDGELFF
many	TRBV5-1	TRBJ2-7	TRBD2	TGCGCCAGCAGCATACTAGCGGGGGGCTACGAGCAGTACTTC	CASSILAGGYEQYF
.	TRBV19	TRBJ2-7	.	TGTGCCAGTAGTATAGAGTTCCCCCCCTACGAGCAGTACTTC	CASSIEFPPYEQYF
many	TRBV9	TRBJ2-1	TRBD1	TGTGCCAGCAGCCCTCCCTTGGGGCAGGGGGCGAGGAATGAGCAGTTCTTC	CASSPPLGQGARNEQFF
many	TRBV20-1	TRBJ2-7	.	TGCAGTGCTAGCCCCAGGGCCGGGGACGAGCAGTACTTC	CSASPRAGDEQYF
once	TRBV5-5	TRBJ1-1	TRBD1	TGTGCCAGCAGCCGGACAGGGTCGAACACTGAAGCTTTCTTT	CASSRTGSNTEAFF
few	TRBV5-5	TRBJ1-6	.	TGTGCCAGCAGCCCTAAGAATTCACCCCTCCACTTT	CASSPKNSPLHF
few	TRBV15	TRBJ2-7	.	TGTGCCACCAGCAGAGGGAAAAACGCTCAGGGGTCCGAGCAGTACTTC	CATSRGKNAQGSEQYF
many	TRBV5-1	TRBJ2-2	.	TGCGCCAGCAGCTTGGTCCGTTACACCGGGGAGCTGTTTTTT	CASSLVRYTGELFF
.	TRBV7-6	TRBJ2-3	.	TGTGCCAGCAGCTCCCAGGGTGCGGGAACCCTCACAGGTGGTACGCAGTATTTT	CASSSQGAGTLTGGTQYF
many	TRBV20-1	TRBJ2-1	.	TGCAGTGCTGGAAAAGTGACCTACAATGAGCAGTTCTTC	CSAGKVTYNEQFF
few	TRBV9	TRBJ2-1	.	TGTGCCAGCAGCGTAGTGTCAGGGCCCTACAATGAGCAGTTCTTC	CASSVVSGPYNEQFF
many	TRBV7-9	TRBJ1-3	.	TGTGCCAGCGGCGAGGGGTCGGACACCATATATTTT	CASGEGSDTIYF
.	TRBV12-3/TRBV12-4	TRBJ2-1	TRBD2	TGTGCCAGCAGTTCCGTAGCGGGGGGGACCAATGAGCAGTTCTTC	CASSSVAGGTNEQFF
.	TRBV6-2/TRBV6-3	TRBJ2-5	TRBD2	TGTGCCAGTTCGGGGGGTAGCGGTGAGACCCAGTACTTC	CASSGGSGETQYF
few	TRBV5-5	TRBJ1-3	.	TGTGCCAGCAGCCCGGTCCGGGGAGCTAACTCTGGAAACACCATATATTTT	CASSPVRGANSGNTIYF
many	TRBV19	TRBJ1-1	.	TGTGCCAGTAGTATGGGCCTATACACTGAAGCTTTCTTT	CASSMGLYTEAFF
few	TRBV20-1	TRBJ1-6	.	TGCAGTGCCTGGACAGTAAATTCACCCCTCCACTTT	CSAWTVNSPLHF
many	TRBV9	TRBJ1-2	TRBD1	TGTGCCAGCAGCGCACTTACCCGCCGGGACAGGGGCTATGGCTACACCTTC	CASSALTRRDRGYGYTF
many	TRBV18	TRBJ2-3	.	TGTGCCAGCTCACCACCGTCTAGGGGCGGCACAGATACGCAGTATTTT	CASSPPSRGGTDTQYF
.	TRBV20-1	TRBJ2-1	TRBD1	TGCAGTGCCTGGACAGGGGGGCTCTACAATGAGCAGTTCTTC	CSAWTGGLYNEQFF
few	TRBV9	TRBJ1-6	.	TGTGCCAGCAGCGCCTCCCTTAGGGCGAACTTAACACCCCTCCACTTT	CASSASLRANLTPLHF
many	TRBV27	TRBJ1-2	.	TGTGCCAGCAGTTTTGCCCCCGGGGAAGGGGACTATGGCTACACCTTC	CASSFAPGEGDYGYTF
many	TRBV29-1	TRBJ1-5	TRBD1	TGCAGCGTTGGGGCAGGGGGCAGAAATCAGCCCCAGCATTTT	CSVGAGGRNQPQHF
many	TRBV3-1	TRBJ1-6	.	TGTGCCAGCAGCCAAGAATACAGATTTAATTCACCCCTCCACTTT	CASSQEYRFNSPLHF
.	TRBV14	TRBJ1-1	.	TGTGCCAGCAGCCAAGGTGTTCTTTCTGAAGCTTTCTTT	CASSQGVLSEAFF
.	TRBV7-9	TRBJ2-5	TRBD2	TGTGCCAGCAGCCACGCGGGAGTTGCCCAGTACTTC	CASSHAGVAQYF
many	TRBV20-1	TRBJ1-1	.	TGCAGTGCTAGAGAACAGGGAGGGGACACTGAAGCTTTCTTT	CSAREQGGDTEAFF
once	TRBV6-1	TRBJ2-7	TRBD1	TGTGCCATCGGACCGGGACAGGGCGGCCACGAGCAGTACTTC	CAIGPGQGGHEQYF
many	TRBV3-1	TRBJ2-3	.	TGTGCCACCAGGACACAGGGAACAGATACGCAGTATTTT	CATRTQGTDTQYF
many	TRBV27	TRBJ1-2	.	TGTGCCAGCAGTGCTCAGCGGGGTGGCTACACCTTC	CASSAQRGGYTF